The rows below give T cell receptor beta chains drawn from one sample of a study of T-cell reconstitution after alpha-beta-depleted transplantation in children. From the PCR reads, TCRdb called clonotypes with MiXCR, one entry per CDR3 protein. Of hundreds of thousands of distinct CDR3 sequences detected, about an eighth appear once; the ten largest clones hold 0.79%. The sequencing here drew on PBMCs, taken before TCRalphabeta/CD19-depleted stem cell transplant. These receptors came from a girl aged 2-10 years with congenital amegakaryocytic thrombocytopenia, due to receive a stem cell transplant. The CDR3 runs from the conserved cysteine through the conserved F or W. Each record gives: D gene, V gene, clone size, J gene, CDR3 DNA, CDR3 protein. A D gene is named only where the DNA matches it firmly. Clone size is given for some rows only: seen once, a few or many times, or a class if the clone is expanded.

d_gene: -; v_gene: TRBV5-1; abundance: few; j_gene: TRBJ1-1; CDR3nt: TGCGCCAGCAGCAAAGAACCCCCGGGCAACACTGAAGCTTTCTTT; CDR3aa: CASSKEPPGNTEAFF
d_gene: TRBD1; v_gene: TRBV20-1; abundance: few; j_gene: TRBJ2-7; CDR3nt: TGCAGTGCTAGCCCCCCGAGGACAGGGGTTATCTACGAGCAGTACTTC; CDR3aa: CSASPPRTGVIYEQYF
d_gene: TRBD2; v_gene: TRBV20-1; abundance: many; j_gene: TRBJ2-7; CDR3nt: TGCAGTGCTACGGGAACCTTACTAGCGTCACCCTCCTACGAGCAGTACTTC; CDR3aa: CSATGTLLASPSYEQYF
d_gene: TRBD2; v_gene: TRBV5-1; abundance: many; j_gene: TRBJ2-1; CDR3nt: TGCGCCAGCAGCTTGGCTACGGGAGGTCTTAATGAGCAGTTCTTC; CDR3aa: CASSLATGGLNEQFF
d_gene: -; v_gene: TRBV6-1; abundance: many; j_gene: TRBJ1-2; CDR3nt: TGTGCCAGCAGAACTACTACGGACAGACAAGGTGGCTACACCTTC; CDR3aa: CASRTTTDRQGGYTF
d_gene: TRBD1; v_gene: TRBV11-1; abundance: -; j_gene: TRBJ2-1; CDR3nt: TGTGCCAGCATGGGACAGGGTTACAATGAGCAGTTCTTC; CDR3aa: CASMGQGYNEQFF
d_gene: -; v_gene: TRBV5-1; abundance: many; j_gene: TRBJ2-3; CDR3nt: TGCGCCAGCAGGTGTTTCGGGAGAAGATGTAAAGTAGCTGATACGCAGTATTTT; CDR3aa: CASRCFGRRCKVADTQYF
d_gene: TRBD1; v_gene: TRBV7-2; abundance: once; j_gene: TRBJ1-4; CDR3nt: TGTACCAGCAGCTCGCAGGGGGGAACTAATGAAAAACTGTTTTTT; CDR3aa: CTSSSQGGTNEKLFF
d_gene: -; v_gene: TRBV20-1; abundance: -; j_gene: TRBJ2-7; CDR3nt: TGCAGTGCCGCACCGGGACACACTCACTACGAGCAGTACTTC; CDR3aa: CSAAPGHTHYEQYF
d_gene: -; v_gene: TRBV12-3/TRBV12-4; abundance: many; j_gene: TRBJ1-3; CDR3nt: TGTGCCAGCAGTTTTGTTCCGGCTGCTGGAAACACCATATATTTT; CDR3aa: CASSFVPAAGNTIYF
d_gene: -; v_gene: TRBV25-1; abundance: many; j_gene: TRBJ2-1; CDR3nt: TGTGCCAGCAGTCTTAAACTAGGGGATTTTGGGTCGAGAAACTACAATGAGCAGTTCTTC; CDR3aa: CASSLKLGDFGSRNYNEQFF
d_gene: TRBD2; v_gene: TRBV19; abundance: few; j_gene: TRBJ2-1; CDR3nt: TGTGCCAGTCGTGGTGGGGGGGGTGAGCAGTTCTTC; CDR3aa: CASRGGGGEQFF
d_gene: -; v_gene: TRBV20-1; abundance: many; j_gene: TRBJ2-5; CDR3nt: TGCAGTGCTAGCGGCCCGGGAATTTTCGAGACCCAGTACTTC; CDR3aa: CSASGPGIFETQYF
d_gene: -; v_gene: TRBV11-1; abundance: -; j_gene: TRBJ2-1; CDR3nt: TGTGCCAGCAGCTTACGGGGAGCCCAGGGGCTTTTTTACAATGAGCAGTTCTTC; CDR3aa: CASSLRGAQGLFYNEQFF
d_gene: -; v_gene: TRBV7-8; abundance: many; j_gene: TRBJ1-3; CDR3nt: TGTGCCAGCAGCTTAGTAACAGTTTTCTCTGGAAACACCATATATTTT; CDR3aa: CASSLVTVFSGNTIYF
d_gene: -; v_gene: TRBV4-1; abundance: few; j_gene: TRBJ1-5; CDR3nt: TGCGCCAGCAGCCCTCTCGGGGCGCGGTGGAATCAGCCCCAGCATTTT; CDR3aa: CASSPLGARWNQPQHF
d_gene: -; v_gene: TRBV7-8; abundance: -; j_gene: TRBJ1-5; CDR3nt: TGTGCCAGCAGCGTAGGGGGGTGGGATCAGCCCCAGCATTTT; CDR3aa: CASSVGGWDQPQHF
d_gene: TRBD1; v_gene: TRBV20-1; abundance: -; j_gene: TRBJ2-1; CDR3nt: TGCAGTGCCATCGCCGGGACAGGGAAGAATGAGCAGTTCTTC; CDR3aa: CSAIAGTGKNEQFF
d_gene: TRBD2; v_gene: TRBV29-1; abundance: few; j_gene: TRBJ2-7; CDR3nt: TGCAGCGGAGTACTAGCGGGAGTATACTCCTACGAGCAGTACTTC; CDR3aa: CSGVLAGVYSYEQYF
d_gene: -; v_gene: TRBV7-8; abundance: few; j_gene: TRBJ1-6; CDR3nt: TGTGCCAGCAACAAGGCTGGTCGTTCACCCCTCCACTTT; CDR3aa: CASNKAGRSPLHF
d_gene: -; v_gene: TRBV5-1; abundance: -; j_gene: TRBJ2-3; CDR3nt: TGCGCCAGCAGCGTGAATGCCGTGGGCAGATTAGGAACAGATACGCAGTATTTT; CDR3aa: CASSVNAVGRLGTDTQYF
d_gene: -; v_gene: TRBV24-1; abundance: -; j_gene: TRBJ2-7; CDR3nt: TGTGCCACCAGTGATGACTGGAATTACGAGCAGTACTTC; CDR3aa: CATSDDWNYEQYF
d_gene: -; v_gene: TRBV4-2; abundance: -; j_gene: TRBJ2-7; CDR3nt: TGTGCCAGCAGCCAAGTGATAGGACTTATCTACGAGCAGTACTTC; CDR3aa: CASSQVIGLIYEQYF
d_gene: TRBD2; v_gene: TRBV29-1; abundance: -; j_gene: TRBJ2-3; CDR3nt: TGCAGCGTTGAAGCTGTGAATTGGGGGACTAGTGCAGATACGCAGTATTTT; CDR3aa: CSVEAVNWGTSADTQYF
d_gene: -; v_gene: TRBV20-1; abundance: many; j_gene: TRBJ2-1; CDR3nt: TGCAGTGCCCCGAGGCGCAGGGTGTCCAATGAGCAGTTCTTC; CDR3aa: CSAPRRRVSNEQFF
d_gene: TRBD2; v_gene: TRBV5-1; abundance: many; j_gene: TRBJ2-1; CDR3nt: TGCGCCAGCAGCCCGAGACTAGCGGCGACCTACAATGAGCAGTTCTTC; CDR3aa: CASSPRLAATYNEQFF
d_gene: -; v_gene: TRBV7-6; abundance: many; j_gene: TRBJ2-5; CDR3nt: TGTGCCAGCAGCTTCTACTCCCGTCCCCAAGAGACCCAGTACTTC; CDR3aa: CASSFYSRPQETQYF
d_gene: -; v_gene: TRBV20-1; abundance: many; j_gene: TRBJ1-1; CDR3nt: TGCAGTGCTAGAGACAGCTTTCAGAACACTGAAGCTTTCTTT; CDR3aa: CSARDSFQNTEAFF